Sequencing of this T cell receptor (beta chain) was carried out in a study of blood T cell repertoires in COVID-19. Across the study: T cells, B-cell-depleted T cells, or PBMCs supplied cDNA or gDNA.

CDR1 is LNHNV, CDR2 YYDKDF, per germline (reference sequence). The CDR3 length is 13 residues. The J segment lost 2 bases and the V segment lost 3 bases, leaving 0 bases of the junction unmatched. This clone turned up a few times. As originally analysed: Amplification of reference gene primers was used by the study to estimate nucleated cell counts. Method: immunoSEQ multiplex PCR; TCRdb's copy keeps in-frame clones and lacks some. The V and J calls and clone size were taken over from that table, and D and trimming were inferred from the DNA. Of fewer than 70,000 clones listed, approximately 90% were seen once; the top ten hold 2.5% to 3%.

The sample taken for sequencing was peripheral blood. The TCR originated in a man over 45 with acute or convalescent COVID-19. This chain connects TRBV15 to TRBJ1-2; TRBD1 matches 7 bases. This CDR3 is CATSRTGNYGYTF. The CDR3 nucleotides are TGTGCCACCAGCAGGACAGGGAACTATGGCTACACCTTC.